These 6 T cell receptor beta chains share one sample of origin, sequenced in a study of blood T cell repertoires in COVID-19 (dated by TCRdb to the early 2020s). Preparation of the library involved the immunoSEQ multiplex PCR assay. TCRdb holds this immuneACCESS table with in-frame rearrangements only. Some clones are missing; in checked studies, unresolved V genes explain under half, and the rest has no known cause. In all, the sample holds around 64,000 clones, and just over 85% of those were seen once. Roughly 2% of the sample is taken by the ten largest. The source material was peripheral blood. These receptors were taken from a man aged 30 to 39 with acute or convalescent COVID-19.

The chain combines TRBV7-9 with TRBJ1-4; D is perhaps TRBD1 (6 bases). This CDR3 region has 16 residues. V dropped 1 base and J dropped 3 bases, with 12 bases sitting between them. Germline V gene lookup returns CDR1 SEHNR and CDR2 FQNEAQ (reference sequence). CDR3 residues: CASSLGQDSSNEKLFF. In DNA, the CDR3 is TGTGCCAGCAGCTTAGGACAGGACAGCTCTAATGAAAAACTGTTTTTT.

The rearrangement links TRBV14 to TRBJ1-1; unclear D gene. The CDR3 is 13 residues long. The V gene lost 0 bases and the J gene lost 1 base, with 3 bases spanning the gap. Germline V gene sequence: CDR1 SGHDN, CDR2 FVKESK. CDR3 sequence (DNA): TGTGCCAGCAGCCAAGAGGCGAACACTGAAGCTTTCTTT. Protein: CASSQEANTEAFF.

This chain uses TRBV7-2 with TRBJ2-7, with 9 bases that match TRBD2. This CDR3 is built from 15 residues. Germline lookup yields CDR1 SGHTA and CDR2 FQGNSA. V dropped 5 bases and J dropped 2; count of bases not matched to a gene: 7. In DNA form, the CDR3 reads TGTGCCAGCAGCCCATATGCGGGAGGGCCCTACGAGCAGTACTTC. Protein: CASSPYAGGPYEQYF.

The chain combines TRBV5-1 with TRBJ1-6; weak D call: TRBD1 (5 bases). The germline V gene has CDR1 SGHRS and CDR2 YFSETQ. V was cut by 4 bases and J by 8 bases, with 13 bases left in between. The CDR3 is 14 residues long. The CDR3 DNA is TGCGCCAGCAGCCTAGGAGGGGTAGATTCACCCCTCCACTTT. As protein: CASSLGGVDSPLHF.

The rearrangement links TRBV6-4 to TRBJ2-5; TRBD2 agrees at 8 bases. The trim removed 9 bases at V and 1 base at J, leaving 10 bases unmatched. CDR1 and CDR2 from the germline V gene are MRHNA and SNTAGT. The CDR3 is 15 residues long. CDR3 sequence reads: CASTTSGGGQETQYF. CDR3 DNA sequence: TGTGCCAGTACAACTAGCGGAGGGGGCCAAGAGACCCAGTACTTC.

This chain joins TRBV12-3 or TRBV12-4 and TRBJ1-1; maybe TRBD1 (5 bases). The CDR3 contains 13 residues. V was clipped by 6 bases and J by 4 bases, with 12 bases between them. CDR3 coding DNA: TGTGCCAGCAGGCGGGGGATTGGCACTGAAGCTTTCTTT. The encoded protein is CASRRGIGTEAFF.